This record concerns one T cell receptor beta chain sequence. As processed by the authors: Cell counts per sample came from amplifying reference gene primers. TCRdb's table, derived via immunoSEQ multiplex PCR, lists solely in-frame clones and lacks some. V, J and clone size are taken as reported in that table, and D and trimming were inferred from the DNA itself. The profile shows under 100,000 clones, around 87% of them singletons. This sample was included in a study of blood T cell repertoires in COVID-19. Study at large: The origin of the acute and convalescent COVID-19 samples was the United States, Italy and Spain. In each case, the material was cDNA or gDNA derived from T cells, B-cell-depleted T cells, or PBMCs.

This clonotype originated in a human donor in a cohort sampled during active COVID-19. The sample consisted of peripheral blood.

Here the CDR3 reads CASSPQGVGGMYEQFF. The CDR3 DNA sequence: TGTGCCAGCAGTCCCCAGGGGGTGGGGGGCATGTATGAGCAGTTCTTC. The chain links TRBV7-6 to TRBJ2-1, with D tentatively TRBD1 (7 bases). CDR1 is SGHVS and CDR2 is FNYEAQ in the germline V gene. The V end lost 6 bases, the J end lost 8 bases, and 23 bases lay between the germline ends. The CDR3 is 16 amino acids.